What follows are 2 T cell receptor beta chains derived from one specimen sequenced in a study of T cell responses to AZD1222 COVID-19 vaccine. Data came from immunoSEQ multiplex PCR; TCRdb stores just in-frame clones and leaves some out. The table has about 110,000 clones, roughly nine tenths seen once. The specimen was peripheral blood, collected on day 0 of MenACWY control vaccination. The receptors stem from an adult in good health.

This clone was observed a single time. The genes are TRBV18 and TRBJ2-5, with 8 nucleotides matching TRBD2. V trimming: 1 base; J trimming: 5 bases; junction bases outside the gene matches: 6. The CDR3 length is 15 residues. CDR1 is KGHSH and CDR2 is LQKENI in the germline V gene. CDR3 bases: TGTGCCAGCTCACCACGAAATAGCGGGGTCGAGACCCAGTACTTC. Residues: CASSPRNSGVETQYF.

The genes are TRBV18 and TRBJ2-5; D is possibly TRBD2 (6 bases). Germline values: CDR1 KGHSH, CDR2 LQKENI. CDR3 length: 14 residues. Trimming removed 2 bases from V and 3 bases from J, with 10 bases in between. CDR3 region: CASSPSTGEETQYF. CDR3 coding DNA: TGTGCCAGCTCACCATCGACGGGGGAAGAGACCCAGTACTTC.